These 9 T cell receptor beta chains share one sample of origin, sequenced in a study of blood T cell repertoires in COVID-19. Repertoires were generated with immunoSEQ multiplex PCR, while TCRdb's copy carries only in-frame clones and drops some. The sample comprises fewer than 65,000 clones, 65% to 85% of which are singletons, and about 25% rests with the top ten. Sequencing was performed on peripheral blood. The receptor source for this set is a human donor in a cohort sampled during active COVID-19.

A remark on this clone: At one end, the junction sequence differs from germline, possibly due to a read error. The chain has TRBV7-9 and TRBJ2-7; unclear D gene. The germline CDR1 and CDR2 sequences are SEHNR and FQNEAQ (reference sequence). The CDR3 extends over 11 amino acids. The CDR3 protein is CASSLASFEDF. As DNA, the CDR3 is TGTGCCAGCAGCTTAGCGTCTTTTGAGGACTTC.

This chain connects TRBV7-8 to TRBJ1-2, with D possibly being TRBD1 (6 bases). The CDR3 runs to 16 residues. The germline CDR1 and CDR2 sequences are SGHVS and FQNEAQ. Trimming stripped 3 bases from V and 5 bases from J, with 19 bases between. CDR3 residues: CASSLGGQLSNYGYTF. DNA for the CDR3: TGTGCCAGCAGCTTGGGCGGACAGCTCTCCAATTATGGCTACACCTTC.

Here the CDR3 DNA reads TGTGCCAGCAGCACCGGGAACGGGATCTACGAGCAGTACTTC. Its translation: CASSTGNGIYEQYF. The chain has TRBV4-2 and TRBJ2-7; perhaps TRBD2 as D (5 bases). Trimming removed 5 bases at V and 3 bases at J, with 14 bases between. Germline values: CDR1 LGHNA, CDR2 YNFKEQ. This CDR3 is built from 14 residues.

The rearrangement links TRBV7-2 to TRBJ1-4; 11 nucleotides line up with TRBD1. Losses at the gene ends were 5 bases for V and 8 bases for J; bases not matched to a gene: 4. Looked up from germline, CDR1 is SGHTA and CDR2 is FQGNSA. The CDR3 contains 14 residues. The DNA for the CDR3 is TGTGCCAGCAGCAAGGACAGGGGGCTGGAAAAACTGTTTTTT. This sequence encodes CASSKDRGLEKLFF.

The chain employs TRBV5-1 and TRBJ2-2; D is possibly TRBD1 (6 bases). The V and J ends lost 0 bases and 3 bases respectively, with 12 bases between them. Germline V gene data show CDR1 as SGHRS and CDR2 as YFSETQ. The CDR3 extends over 16 amino acids. CDR3 residues: CASSLEGRGDTGELFF. The CDR3, as DNA: TGCGCCAGCAGCTTGGAGGGCAGGGGTGACACCGGGGAGCTGTTTTTT.

The chain links TRBV9 to TRBJ1-3; D not resolved. V lost 0 bases, J lost 2 bases, and 12 bases lay in between. Germline CDR1 reads SGDLS; CDR2 reads YYNGEE. This CDR3 has 16 residues. CDR3 loop: CASSVGPTRTGNTIYF. The CDR3 DNA reads TGTGCCAGCAGCGTAGGTCCAACGCGAACTGGAAACACCATATATTTT. The full variable domain, completed using reference TRBV9 and TRBJ1-3, is DSGVTQTPKHLITATGQRVTLRCSPRSGDLSVYWYQQSLDQGLQFLIQYYNGEERAKGNILERFSAQQFPDLHSELNLSSLELGDSALYFCASSVGPTRTGNTIYFGEGSWLTVV.

The CDR3 nucleotides read TGCGCCAGCAGCCACCAACAGGGGGACTATGGCTACACCTTC. This codes for CASSHQQGDYGYTF. This chain joins TRBV4-1 and TRBJ1-2; TRBD1 matches at 8 bases. Germline CDR1 and CDR2: MGHRA and YSYEKL. Unmatched junction bases numbered 3, after V lost 3 bases and J lost 3 bases. CDR3 length: 14 amino acids.

J is TRBJ1-1 and V is TRBV5-6; possible D gene TRBD1, 6 bases. V lost 3 bases and J lost 5, with 20 bases in between. The CDR3 is 16 residues long. Germline V lookup: CDR1 SGHDT, CDR2 YYEEEE. In nucleotides, the CDR3 is TGTGCCAGCAGCTCCGCCCTGAACACAGGGAAAACTGAAGCTTTCTTT. It is translated as CASSSALNTGKTEAFF.

The CDR3 reads CASNRPRTFAFF. DNA for the CDR3: TGTGCCAGCAACCGCCCCCGGACTTTTGCTTTCTTT. V usage is TRBV28 and J usage is TRBJ1-1; no clear D gene. The CDR3 is 12 residues long. The germline CDR1 and CDR2 sequences are MDHEN and SYDVKM. V lost 7 bases and J lost 11, with 17 bases in between. The full variable domain, completed using reference TRBV28 and TRBJ1-1, is DVKVTQSSRYLVKRTGEKVFLECVQDMDHENMFWYRQDPGLGLRLIYFSYDVKMKEKGDIPEGYSVSREKKERFSLILESASTNQTSMYLCASNRPRTFAFFGQGTRLTVV.